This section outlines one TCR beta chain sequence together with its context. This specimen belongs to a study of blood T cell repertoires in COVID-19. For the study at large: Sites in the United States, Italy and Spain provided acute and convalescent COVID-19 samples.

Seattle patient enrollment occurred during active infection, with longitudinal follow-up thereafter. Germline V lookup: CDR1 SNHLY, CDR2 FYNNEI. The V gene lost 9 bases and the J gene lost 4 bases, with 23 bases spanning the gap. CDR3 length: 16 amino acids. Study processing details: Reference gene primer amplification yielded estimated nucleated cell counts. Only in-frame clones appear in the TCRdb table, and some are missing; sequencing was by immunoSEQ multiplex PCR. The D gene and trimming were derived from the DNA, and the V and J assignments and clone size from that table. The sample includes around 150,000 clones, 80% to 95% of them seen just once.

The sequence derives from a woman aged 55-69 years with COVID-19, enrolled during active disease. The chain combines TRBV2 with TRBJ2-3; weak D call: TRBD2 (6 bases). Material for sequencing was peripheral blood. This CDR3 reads CARTPGETLGPDTQYF. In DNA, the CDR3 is TGTGCCAGGACCCCGGGAGAAACGCTGGGCCCAGATACGCAGTATTTT.